The 8 T cell receptor beta chains reported below all come from one sample, sequenced in a study of T-cell memory formation after mild COVID-19. TCRdb ran MiXCR on the 5' RACE reads and lists one entry per CDR3 protein. The sample comprises 400,000 to 500,000 distinct CDR3 sequences, about 19% of which are singletons, and roughly 8% rests with the top ten. The sequencing sample was made of PBMCs or a T cell subset sorted from them (not recorded which). The receptors were gathered from an adult woman who had mild COVID-19 (a few samples of this study predate the infection). Cell type and time point are not known.

This clonotype was counted many times. V gene TRBV5-1 combines with J gene TRBJ2-7; D is uncertain. V lost 0 bases to trimming and J lost 2 bases, with 9 bases between them. CDR1 is SGHRS and CDR2 is YFSETQ in the germline V gene. The CDR3 extends over 14 amino acids. The DNA of the CDR3 is TGCGCCAGCAGCTTGGCCGGGCGGACCTACGAGCAGTACTTC. Translating it yields CASSLAGRTYEQYF.

The chain recombines TRBV4-1 with TRBJ1-2; 11 bases align to TRBD1. Germline V CDR1 and CDR2: MGHRA, YSYEKL. The CDR3 covers 17 residues. V lost 1 base to trimming and J lost 6 bases; unmatched junction nucleotides: 10. The CDR3 protein is CASSQGAGTGGLNGYTF. The CDR3 nucleotides are TGCGCCAGCAGCCAAGGCGCCGGGACAGGGGGGCTCAATGGCTACACCTTC.

The CDR3 region has the DNA TGTGCCAGGGGTCCTAGGCAGGGGGCATGGATGAACACTGAAGCTTTCTTT. Its protein is CARGPRQGAWMNTEAFF. V gene TRBV2 combines with J gene TRBJ1-1; TRBD1 matches 8 bases. Germline CDR1 is SNHLY and CDR2 is FYNNEI. V shed 9 bases and J 0 bases; nucleotides not matched to a gene: 15. The CDR3 sequence is 17 residues long.

This clonotype was detected a few times. The V and J genes are TRBV11-3 and TRBJ2-7; TRBD1 matches at 8 bases. The CDR3 runs 16 residues. V shed 5 bases and J 2 bases; nucleotides not matched to a gene: 11. The germline gives CDR1 SGHNT, CDR2 YENEEA. For the CDR3, the DNA is TGTGCCAGCAGCCCTCGCTCAGGGACAGGAACCTACGAGCAGTACTTC. Residues: CASSPRSGTGTYEQYF.

V usage is TRBV5-1 and J usage is TRBJ1-1; D may be TRBD1 (5 bases). V was shortened by 4 bases and J by 3 bases, with 19 bases between the two germline ends. CDR1 is SGHRS, CDR2 YFSETQ, per germline. The CDR3 runs 16 residues. CDR3 region: CASSPRRLGEYTEAFF. CDR3 nucleotides: TGCGCCAGCAGCCCGCGAAGGCTGGGGGAGTACACTGAAGCTTTCTTT.

This chain uses TRBV5-1 with TRBJ2-3, with 10 bases aligning to TRBD2. Germline-derived CDR1 and CDR2 are SGHRS and YFSETQ. The trim removed 7 bases at V and 1 base at J, leaving 6 bases unmatched. The CDR3 is made up of 15 amino acids. Here the CDR3 reads CASGTGTSGTDTQYF. The DNA for the CDR3 is TGCGCCAGCGGGACCGGGACTAGCGGCACAGATACGCAGTATTTT.

V is TRBV27 and J is TRBJ2-1, with a tentative D call TRBD2 (6 bases). This CDR3 spans 14 amino acids. Germline values: CDR1 MNHEY, CDR2 SMNVEV (reference sequence). V was shortened by 7 bases and J by 5 bases, with 15 bases between the two germline ends. CDR3 bases: TGTGCCAGCAACCTCTCTCCGGGGGACAATGAGCAGTTCTTC. Encoded protein: CASNLSPGDNEQFF.

The chain combines TRBV30 with TRBJ1-2; 10 bases match TRBD1. The CDR3 runs to 14 residues. The V segment lost 1 base and the J segment 4 bases; nucleotides outside the gene matches: 3. Per germline, CDR1 GTSNPN and CDR2 SVGIG (reference sequence). The CDR3 here is CAWSGQGASYGYTF. CDR3 nucleotides: TGTGCCTGGAGTGGACAGGGGGCGTCCTATGGCTACACCTTC.